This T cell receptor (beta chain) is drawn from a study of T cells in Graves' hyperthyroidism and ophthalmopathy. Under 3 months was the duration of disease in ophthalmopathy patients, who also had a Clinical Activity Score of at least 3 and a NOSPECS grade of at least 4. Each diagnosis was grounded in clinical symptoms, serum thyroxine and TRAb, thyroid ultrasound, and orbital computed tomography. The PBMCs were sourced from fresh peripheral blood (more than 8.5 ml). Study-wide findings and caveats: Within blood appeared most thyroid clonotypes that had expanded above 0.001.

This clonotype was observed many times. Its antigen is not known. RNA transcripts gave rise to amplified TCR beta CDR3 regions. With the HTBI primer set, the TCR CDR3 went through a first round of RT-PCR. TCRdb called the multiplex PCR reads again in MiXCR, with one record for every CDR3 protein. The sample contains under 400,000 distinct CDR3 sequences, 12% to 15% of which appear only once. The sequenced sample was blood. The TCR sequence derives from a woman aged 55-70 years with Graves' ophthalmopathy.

The CDR3 coding sequence is TGTGCCAGCAGCCAAGAGGTGCTAGCGGGAAACACCGGGGAGCTGTTTTTT. The encoded protein is CASSQEVLAGNTGELFF. The chain carries TRBV3-1 and TRBJ2-2; 9 bases are a match to TRBD2. V was clipped by 0 bases and J by 2 bases; unmatched bases: 4. The CDR3 runs to 17 residues. The germline V gene encodes CDR1 LGHDT and CDR2 YNNKEL (reference sequence). The full variable domain, with the rest looked up from reference TRBV3-1 and TRBJ2-2, is DTAVSQTPKYLVTQMGNDKSIKCEQNLGHDTMYWYKQDSKKFLKIMFSYNNKELIINETVPNRFSPKSPDKAHLNLHINSLELGDSAVYFCASSQEVLAGNTGELFFGEGSRLTVL.